This TCR beta chain derives from a study of a mutant IDH1 vaccine in newly diagnosed glioma (dated by TCRdb to 2020 to 2023). Background on the whole study: Vaccination started 4-6 weeks after radiotherapy alone, or was given together with temozolomide cycles in the groups whose treatment included chemotherapy. Of the 30 to 35 patients who were treated, about 62% were male and about 40% were female, and the mean age was roughly 40 years. Before enrollment, most patients had been given radiochemotherapy with temozolomide as standard therapy, while the rest had received either radiotherapy alone or temozolomide alone. Visit V12 was the week-35 safety follow-up and visit V13 was the week-47 end of study. Peripheral blood samples were drawn at six visits, namely V03 (baseline), V05, V07, V10, V12 and V13. Longitudinal TCRB deep sequencing was done for about two dozen treated patients, wherever samples were available for exploratory analyses.

The time point label here, explained by the study, means: week 35, safety follow-up. Every vaccine dose consisted of 300 ug of a 20-mer mutant IDH1 peptide in Montanide, administered subcutaneously together with topical imiquimod. Patients were given eight vaccinations, in weeks 1, 3, 5, 7, 11, 15, 19 and 23, which matched visits V03 through V10. Newly diagnosed WHO grade 3 or 4 IDH1-mutant astrocytomas showing loss of nuclear ATRX were present in the donors. The samples were drawn from NOA16, a multicentre, single-arm, open-label phase I trial in Germany that tested a mutant IDH1 peptide vaccine in humans for the first time. Genomic DNA for TCRB sequencing was extracted from EDTA blood using the DNeasy Blood and Tissue Kit. From a lookup of the germline V gene, CDR1 and CDR2 are SGHAT and FQNNGV. V and J lose 4 bases and 4 bases, and a span of 19 bases separates them. Taken from cysteine to phenylalanine, the CDR3 has 17 residues. Just the 51-base CDR3 DNA is kept, in frame starting at base 1.

In regard to this clone: This clone's antigen is unknown. Base qualities were left out, and no much larger clone turns up one base away.

Receptors were amplified or captured by the immunoSEQ multiplex PCR assay. Following the manufacturer's protocol, the hsTCRB Kit was used to amplify rearranged TCR beta chain sequences. An Illumina MiSeq was used to sequence the TCRB libraries. For the original study's pipeline: Demultiplexing, trimming and gene mapping were performed with the kit vendor's proprietary platform. TCRdb took this table from immuneACCESS and kept in-frame rearrangements with V and J called. Such tables lack part of the clones; where checked against another copy, unresolved V genes explain under half of the gap, and the rest is unexplained. The D gene and trimming were derived from the DNA, and the V and J assignments and clone size from that table. The sample table shows 60,000 or so clones, and under 90% are seen once. The ten largest clones add up to around 4% of the sample. The paper's findings and limits, for the study overall: No apparent relationship was observed between pseudoprogression and alterations in the top peripheral T cell clonotypes detected by TCRB sequencing. Selection of PBMC samples for TCRB deep sequencing was based on availability. Vaccine-induced immune responses across multiple MHC alleles were detected in 90% to 95% of patients. It was noted by the authors that analyses of patient blood samples could not be reproduced owing to sample limitations.

In this chain, TRBV11-2 is recombined with TRBJ1-4; D gene: possibly TRBD1, on 5 matching bases. Here the sequenced sample was PBMCs, taken from a glioma patient whose treatment included an IDH1 peptide vaccine. The TCR comes from a man aged 30 to 45 with glioma. Here is the DNA: TGTGCCAGCAGCTCACGGCTACCGGGACGGAGTAATGAAAAACTGTTTTTT. This sequence encodes CASSSRLPGRSNEKLFF.